Listed here are 30 T cell receptor beta chains from one sample, sequenced in a study of blood T cell repertoires in COVID-19. Clones were sequenced by immunoSEQ multiplex PCR, and TCRdb holds only the in-frame ones, with some missing. The sample contains fewer than 350,000 clones, 75% to 95% of which appear only once. Sequenced: peripheral blood. Receptor source: a woman in her twenties or thirties with COVID-19, enrolled during active disease.

In DNA form, the CDR3 reads TGTGCCAGCCGGGGGACAGAATTTTCTGGGGCCAACGTCCTGACTTTC. Translating it yields CASRGTEFSGANVLTF. The chain has TRBV28 and TRBJ2-6; tentative D call: TRBD1 (7 bases). Germline loops: CDR1 MDHEN, CDR2 SYDVKM. Between the trimmed V and J ends, which lost 8 bases and 1 base, there was a span of 15 bases. The CDR3 is 16 residues long.

The chain has TRBV18 and TRBJ1-1; 7 nucleotides match TRBD1. The ends lost 6 bases at V and 1 base at J; junction bases unmatched: 8. There are 15 residues in the CDR3. Germline V gene lookup returns CDR1 KGHSH and CDR2 LQKENI. CDR3 in DNA: TGTGCCAGCTCGGCCGGGACAGCACCGAACACTGAAGCTTTCTTT. This translates into CASSAGTAPNTEAFF.

This clone occurred a few times. This chain uses TRBV24-1 with TRBJ2-5; D may be TRBD2 (5 bases). This CDR3 region has 16 residues. Germline loops: CDR1 KGHDR, CDR2 SFDVKD. Trimming stripped 1 base from V and 1 base from J, with 12 bases between. As DNA, the CDR3 is TGTGCCACCAGTGATTTTTCCGGGGATCCCCAAGAGACCCAGTACTTC. Residues: CATSDFSGDPQETQYF.

Comment on this clone: This sample includes further DNA sequences coding for the same CDR3. The chain carries TRBV9 and TRBJ1-2; D gene unclear. The CDR3 spans 12 residues. The ends were cut back, 4 bases at V and 4 bases at J, with 8 bases in the middle. Germline values: CDR1 SGDLS, CDR2 YYNGEE. In DNA form, the CDR3 reads TGTGCCAGCAGCTCCACGGTCTATGGCTACACCTTC. This encodes CASSSTVYGYTF. The full variable domain, its missing parts supplied by reference TRBV9 and TRBJ1-2, is DSGVTQTPKHLITATGQRVTLRCSPRSGDLSVYWYQQSLDQGLQFLIQYYNGEERAKGNILERFSAQQFPDLHSELNLSSLELGDSALYFCASSSTVYGYTFGSGTRLTVV.

The V and J genes are TRBV7-3 and TRBJ2-3; 8 bases match TRBD2. V lost 5 bases, J lost 10 bases, and 14 bases stayed unmatched. This CDR3 contains 15 residues. The V gene's germline CDR1 is SGHTA and CDR2 FQGTGA. The CDR3 DNA reads TGTGCCAGCAGCCAGTTTAGCGGGGTCGGAGAGGCGCAGTATTTT. Translation: CASSQFSGVGEAQYF.

This chain links TRBV14 with TRBJ1-2; the match to TRBD1 covers 7 bases. The germline CDR1 and CDR2 sequences are SGHDN and FVKESK. J gave up 8 bases and V 0 bases, and 6 bases lay outside the gene matches. CDR3 length: 14 residues. The CDR3 coding sequence is TGTGCCAGCAGCCAAGATAGGGGGCAGGGAGGCTACACCTTC. Protein sequence: CASSQDRGQGGYTF.

This chain uses TRBV11-3 with TRBJ2-2; unclear D gene. The germline V gene has CDR1 SGHNT and CDR2 YENEEA. This CDR3 comprises 12 residues. Trimming stripped 7 bases from V and 1 base from J, with 4 bases between. CDR3 protein: CASTGNTGELFF. Written as DNA, the CDR3 is TGTGCCAGCACGGGGAACACCGGGGAGCTGTTTTTT. Filled out from reference TRBV11-3 and TRBJ2-2, the complete variable domain reads EAGVVQSPRYKIIEKKQPVAFWCNPISGHNTLYWYLQNLGQGPELLIRYENEEAVDDSQLPKDRFSAERLKGVDSTLKIQPAELGDSAVYLCASTGNTGELFFGEGSRLTVL.

This chain connects TRBV11-2 to TRBJ2-1; 11 bases agree with TRBD2. The CDR3 extends over 17 amino acids. Trimming took 4 bases from V and 1 from J; bases not matched to a gene: 6. CDR1 SGHAT and CDR2 FQNNGV come from the germline V gene. The CDR3 sequence is CASSSMTSGKSYNEQFF. Written as DNA, the CDR3 is TGTGCCAGCAGCTCGATGACTAGCGGGAAGTCCTACAATGAGCAGTTCTTC.

The V call is TRBV5-6, the J call TRBJ2-3, with 7 bases fitting TRBD1. The trim removed 4 bases at V and 5 bases at J, leaving 7 bases unmatched. Germline CDR1 SGHDT, CDR2 YYEEEE. This CDR3 has 14 residues. The DNA of the CDR3 is TGTGCCAGCAGCCTGGGGACAGTTAGAGATACGCAGTATTTT. Translation gives CASSLGTVRDTQYF.

This clone came up once. This chain uses TRBV28 with TRBJ1-1, with unresolved D. This CDR3 region has 11 residues. Germline V gene lookup returns CDR1 MDHEN and CDR2 SYDVKM. Between the trimmed V and J ends, which lost 6 bases and 1 base, there was a span of 3 bases. CDR3 coding DNA: TGTGCCAGCAGCTGGAACACTGAAGCTTTCTTT. This gives the protein CASSWNTEAFF.

The chain uses TRBV9 and TRBJ1-3; 7 nucleotides agree with TRBD1. Germline V gene data show CDR1 as SGDLS and CDR2 as YYNGEE. There are 15 residues in the CDR3. V lost 0 bases and J lost 1; bases outside the gene matches: 1. Here the CDR3 reads CASSVAGQSGNTIYF. For the CDR3, the DNA is TGTGCCAGCAGCGTAGCGGGACAGTCTGGAAACACCATATATTTT. Drawing the rest from reference TRBV9 and TRBJ1-3, the complete variable domain is DSGVTQTPKHLITATGQRVTLRCSPRSGDLSVYWYQQSLDQGLQFLIQYYNGEERAKGNILERFSAQQFPDLHSELNLSSLELGDSALYFCASSVAGQSGNTIYFGEGSWLTVV.

The chain couples TRBV7-9 to TRBJ2-7; 10 bases are shared with TRBD1. After removal of 3 bases from V and 4 bases from J, the junction contained 3 bases not matched to a gene. CDR3 size: 14 residues. CDR1 SEHNR and CDR2 FQNEAQ come from the germline V gene (reference sequence). The CDR3 DNA sequence: TGTGCCAGCAGCTTGACAGGGGGCAGATACGAGCAGTACTTC. Protein product: CASSLTGGRYEQYF.

The chain has TRBV5-1 and TRBJ2-7; D gene uncertain. Germline assignment: CDR1 SGHRS and CDR2 YFSETQ. The V and J ends lost 3 bases and 0 bases respectively, with 10 bases between them. This CDR3 comprises 14 residues. Here the CDR3 reads CASSSPGASYEQYF. DNA of the CDR3: TGCGCCAGCAGCTCGCCCGGTGCCTCCTACGAGCAGTACTTC.

The CDR3 sequence is CASSSDQGPTEAFF. In DNA form, the CDR3 reads TGTGCCAGCAGCTCAGATCAGGGGCCAACTGAAGCTTTCTTT. This sequence joins TRBV3-1 (or the pseudogene TRBV3-2) and TRBJ1-1, with D maybe TRBD1 (6 bases). CDR3 length: 14 amino acids. V was shortened by 5 bases and J by 5 bases, with 15 bases between the two germline ends. CDR1 is LGHDT and CDR2 is YNNKEL in the germline V gene (reference sequence).

CDR3 amino acids: CASSVGAEPYEQYF. The DNA for the CDR3 is TGTGCCAGCAGCGTTGGGGCCGAACCCTACGAGCAGTACTTC. V and J are TRBV9 and TRBJ2-7; maybe TRBD1 (5 bases). In germline, CDR1 is SGDLS, CDR2 YYNGEE. The ends were cut back, 2 bases at V and 2 bases at J, with 11 bases in the middle. The CDR3 runs 14 residues.

The gene calls are TRBV29-1 and TRBJ2-2; no clear D. Trimming removed 6 bases from V and 1 base from J, with 9 bases in between. The germline V gene has CDR1 SQVTM and CDR2 ANQGSEA. CDR3 length equals 13 residues. CDR3 in amino acids: CSVRHLNTGELFF. For the CDR3, the DNA is TGCAGCGTCCGACACCTGAACACCGGGGAGCTGTTTTTT.

V and J are TRBV5-4 and TRBJ2-5; D is possibly TRBD1 (6 bases). The germline CDR1 and CDR2 sequences are SGHNT and YYREEE (reference sequence). V shed 0 bases and J shed 1 base, with 7 bases lying between them. This CDR3 spans 14 amino acids. In nucleotides, the CDR3 is TGTGCCAGCAGCTTGGTGGGGGCCCAAGAGACCCAGTACTTC. It is translated as CASSLVGAQETQYF.

This clone has just one count. The CDR3 DNA sequence: TGTGCCAGCAGCCCAGGGACTAGCGGGAGGGATACGCAGTATTTT. Amino acids: CASSPGTSGRDTQYF. V gene TRBV7-3 combines with J gene TRBJ2-3, with 15 bases matching TRBD2. Germline CDR1 is SGHTA and CDR2 is FQGTGA. The V segment lost 5 bases and the J segment 6 bases; nucleotides outside the gene matches: 3. CDR3 size: 15 residues.

The chain couples TRBV5-1 to TRBJ2-7; 9 bases are a match to TRBD1. Germline V gene lookup returns CDR1 SGHRS and CDR2 YFSETQ. V trimming: 0 bases; J trimming: 6 bases; junction bases outside the gene matches: 4. The CDR3 is made up of 14 amino acids. The CDR3 DNA reads as TGCGCCAGCAGCTTGGGGGACAGGGTAATCGAGCAGTACTTC. As protein: CASSLGDRVIEQYF.

The genes are TRBV30 and TRBJ2-1; D is possibly TRBD2 (5 bases). The V and J ends lost 2 bases and 6 bases respectively, with 17 bases between them. Germline V gene data show CDR1 as GTSNPN and CDR2 as SVGIG (reference sequence). The CDR3 runs to 15 residues. The CDR3 loop is CAWSPISGFANEQFF. Here the CDR3 DNA reads TGTGCCTGGAGTCCCATAAGCGGCTTCGCCAATGAGCAGTTCTTC.

J is TRBJ2-6 and V is TRBV7-3; D perhaps matches TRBD2 (6 bases). The V end was cut by 5 bases, the J end by 2 bases, with 13 bases between. Germline loops: CDR1 SGHTA, CDR2 FQGTGA. The length of the CDR3 is 16 residues. The CDR3 nucleotides are TGTGCCAGCAGCAGTACCCCGGGAGCTGGGGCCAACGTCCTGACTTTC. Encoded protein: CASSSTPGAGANVLTF.

This chain uses TRBV7-6 with TRBJ2-1; 9 bases match TRBD2. In germline, CDR1 is SGHVS, CDR2 FNYEAQ. Trimming took 4 bases from V and 3 from J; bases not matched to a gene: 4. The CDR3 has 15 residues. This CDR3 is CASSSLAGLYNEQFF. CDR3 bases: TGTGCCAGCAGCTCTCTAGCGGGACTCTACAATGAGCAGTTCTTC.

This chain links TRBV6-5 with TRBJ1-3; D gene unclear. Germline CDR1 is MNHEY and CDR2 is SVGAGI. The V end was cut by 8 bases, the J end by 4 bases, with 15 bases between. The CDR3 consists of 14 residues. The CDR3 here is CASQRSQIGNTIYF. CDR3 DNA sequence: TGTGCCAGCCAGCGGTCCCAGATCGGAAACACCATATATTTT.

V usage is TRBV18 and J usage is TRBJ1-5; D possibly corresponds to TRBD1 (5 bases). Germline CDR1 reads KGHSH; CDR2 reads LQKENI. Trimming took off 6 bases at V and 1 base at J, with 13 bases between the two ends. CDR3 size: 15 residues. CDR3 coding DNA: TGTGCCAGCTCGCTACAGGCAGTGAGCAATCAGCCCCAGCATTTT. This sequence encodes CASSLQAVSNQPQHF.

This clone appeared a single time. Germline and junction disagree at one end, which may indicate a read error. The chain carries TRBV25-1 and TRBJ1-1, with D maybe TRBD1 (5 bases). The CDR3 runs 11 residues. The germline V gene encodes CDR1 MGHDK and CDR2 SYGVNS. The CDR3 bases are TGTGCCAGCGGGTTCTTGGGGCTGTGGGTCTTT. Its protein is CASGFLGLWVF.

The chain links TRBV30 to TRBJ1-3, with D possibly being TRBD1 (6 bases). The germline V and J ends were trimmed by 5 bases and 0 bases, with 11 bases remaining between them. The CDR3 totals 14 residues. The germline V gene encodes CDR1 GTSNPN and CDR2 SVGIG (reference sequence). CDR3 amino acids: CAWRDKVSGNTIYF. The CDR3, as DNA: TGTGCCTGGCGGGACAAAGTCTCTGGAAACACCATATATTTT.

The rearrangement joins TRBV29-1 to TRBJ2-7; 7 bases fit TRBD1. Germline assignment: CDR1 SQVTM and CDR2 ANQGSEA. Trimming removed 1 base from V and 3 bases from J; junction bases left unmatched: 6. This CDR3 spans 14 amino acids. The DNA of the CDR3 is TGCAGCGTTGAAGTGGAAAGGGACAGCTACGAGCAGTACTTC. The encoded protein is CSVEVERDSYEQYF.

This clone appeared a few times. This rearrangement joins TRBV7-9 to TRBJ1-3; tentative D call: TRBD1 (5 bases). CDR3 length: 13 amino acids. V shed 2 bases and J shed 4 bases, with 6 bases lying between them. The V gene's germline CDR1 is SEHNR and CDR2 FQNEAQ (reference sequence). CDR3 bases: TGTGCCAGCAGCTTAAACAGGGGAAACACCATATATTTT. Protein sequence: CASSLNRGNTIYF.

The chain combines TRBV29-1 with TRBJ2-7; either TRBD1 or TRBD2 may supply D (5 bases each). With 7 bases removed from V and 3 bases from J, the gap between germline ends came to 13 bases. Germline CDR1 reads SQVTM; CDR2 reads ANQGSEA. This CDR3 contains 12 residues. CDR3 protein: CSGGPGGYEQYF. The CDR3 nucleotides read TGCAGCGGGGGCCCTGGAGGCTACGAGCAGTACTTC.

This CDR3 reads CASSPLDRLNEKLFF. Written as DNA, the CDR3 is TGTGCCAGCAGTCCCTTAGACAGACTTAATGAAAAACTGTTTTTT. This chain links TRBV6-5 with TRBJ1-4; TRBD1 might be the D (5 bases). V lost 5 bases to trimming and J lost 4 bases, with 14 bases between them. CDR1 is MNHEY, CDR2 SVGAGI, per germline. CDR3 length: 15 amino acids.